This TCR beta chain was identified in a study of CD8 T cells in ankylosing spondylitis. This clonotype was observed at least ten times. The CDR3 is 17 residues long. Trimming removed 2 bases from V and 7 bases from J; junction bases left unmatched: 8. Scientists made TCR beta libraries using quantitative 5'-RACE with molecular barcodes. TCRdb processed the 5' RACE reads anew with MiXCR; each CDR3 protein has one entry. The sample lists about 130,000 distinct CDR3 sequences; roughly 8.8% were seen once. This TCR was recovered from a male donor with ankylosing spondylitis or in good health (not recorded which). The chain links TRBV12-3 or TRBV12-4 to TRBJ2-7; 16 bases are shared with TRBD2. Sequenced material: blood, either unsorted or a sorted T cell fraction (not recorded which). CDR3 amino acids: CASSLKRLGLAGGEQYF. DNA of the CDR3: TGTGCCAGCAGTTTAAAAAGATTGGGACTAGCGGGAGGGGAGCAGTACTTC.